This T cell receptor (beta chain) comes out of a study of T cells in narcolepsy. About the research overall: Healthy controls were enrolled alongside patients with narcolepsy type 1 or type 2. Study-wide results and caveats: Reportedly, autoreactive clonotypes were serially detected in patients' blood but not controls'. Same-patient CSF and blood CD4+ T cell clonotypes included HCRT-specific and TRIB2-specific autoreactive ones.

This clone was counted once. No antigen is known for it. Profiled with immunoSEQ multiplex PCR; TCRdb holds only in-frame clones, not every one. This sample has approximately 40,000 clones, with 88% found just once. There are 14 residues in the CDR3. The germline gives CDR1 MNHNY, CDR2 SVGAGI (reference sequence). The V end was cut by 4 bases, the J end by 5 bases, with 15 bases between. The receptor's source is a human donor with narcolepsy. This chain links TRBV6-6 with TRBJ2-7; D is perhaps TRBD1 (5 bases). The source material was CD45RA- memory CD4+ T cells from PBMCs. This chain's CDR3 is CASSSSGRAHEQYF. Here the CDR3 DNA reads TGTGCCAGCAGTTCGTCGGGCAGGGCCCACGAGCAGTACTTC.